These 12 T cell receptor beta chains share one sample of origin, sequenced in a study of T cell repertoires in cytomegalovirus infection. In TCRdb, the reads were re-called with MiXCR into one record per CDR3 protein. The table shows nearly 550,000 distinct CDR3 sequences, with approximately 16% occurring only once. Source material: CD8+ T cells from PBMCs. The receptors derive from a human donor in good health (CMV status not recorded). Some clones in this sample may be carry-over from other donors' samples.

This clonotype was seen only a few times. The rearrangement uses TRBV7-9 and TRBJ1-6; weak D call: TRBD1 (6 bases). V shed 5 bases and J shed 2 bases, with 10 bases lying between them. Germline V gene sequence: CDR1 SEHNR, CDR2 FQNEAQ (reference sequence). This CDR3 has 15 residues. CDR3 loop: CASSPDRTYNSPLHF. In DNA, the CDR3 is TGTGCCAGCAGCCCGGACAGAACCTATAATTCACCCCTCCACTTT.

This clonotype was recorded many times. The CDR3 region has the DNA TGTGCCAGCAGCCGAACAGGGGCCGAAGCTTTCTTT. It translates to CASSRTGAEAFF. The V call is TRBV27, the J call TRBJ1-1, with TRBD1 identical over 7 bases. Unmatched junction bases numbered 6, after V lost 6 bases and J lost 8 bases. The germline V gene has CDR1 MNHEY and CDR2 SMNVEV (reference sequence). CDR3 length: 12 residues.

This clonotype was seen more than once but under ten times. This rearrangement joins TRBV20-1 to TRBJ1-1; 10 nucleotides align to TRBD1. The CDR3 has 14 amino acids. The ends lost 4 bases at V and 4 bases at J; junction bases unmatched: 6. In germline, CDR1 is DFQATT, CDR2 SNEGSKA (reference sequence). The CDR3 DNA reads TGCAGTGCTAACCCTGGGACAGGGGTCACTGAAGCTTTCTTT. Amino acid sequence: CSANPGTGVTEAFF.

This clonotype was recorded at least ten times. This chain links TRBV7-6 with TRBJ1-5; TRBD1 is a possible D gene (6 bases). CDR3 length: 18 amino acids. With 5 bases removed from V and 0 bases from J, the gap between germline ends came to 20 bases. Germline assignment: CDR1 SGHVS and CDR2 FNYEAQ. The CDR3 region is CASSPGGGSIYSNQPQHF. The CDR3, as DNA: TGTGCCAGCAGCCCCGGAGGGGGGAGCATATATAGCAATCAGCCCCAGCATTTT. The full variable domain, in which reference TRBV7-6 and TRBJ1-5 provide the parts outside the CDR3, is GAGVSQSPRYKVTKRGQDVALRCDPISGHVSLYWYRQALGQGPEFLTYFNYEAQQDKSGLPNDRFSAERPEGSISTLTIQRTEQRDSAMYRCASSPGGGSIYSNQPQHFGDGTRLSIL.

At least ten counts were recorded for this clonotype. In DNA form, the CDR3 reads TGTGCCAGCAGCCCAAGGACAGGGGGAATTGATGAAAAACTGTTTTTT. This codes for CASSPRTGGIDEKLFF. The J gene is TRBJ1-4, the V gene TRBV7-6; 10 positions match TRBD1. Unmatched junction bases numbered 9, after V lost 5 bases and J lost 6 bases. CDR3 length: 16 amino acids. Germline-derived CDR1 and CDR2 are SGHVS and FNYEAQ.

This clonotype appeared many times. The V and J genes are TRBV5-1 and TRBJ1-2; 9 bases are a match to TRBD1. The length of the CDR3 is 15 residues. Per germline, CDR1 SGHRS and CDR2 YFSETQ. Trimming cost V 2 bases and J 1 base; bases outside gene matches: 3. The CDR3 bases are TGCGCCAGCAGCTTCCGGACAGGGGTTAACTATGGCTACACCTTC. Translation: CASSFRTGVNYGYTF.

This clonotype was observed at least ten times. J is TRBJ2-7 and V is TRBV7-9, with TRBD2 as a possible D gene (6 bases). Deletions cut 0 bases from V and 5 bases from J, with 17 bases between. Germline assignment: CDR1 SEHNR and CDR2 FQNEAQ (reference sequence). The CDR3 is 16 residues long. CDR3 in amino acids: CASSLAGTSKRDEQYF. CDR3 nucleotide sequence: TGTGCCAGCAGCTTAGCAGGGACTTCAAAAAGGGACGAGCAGTACTTC.

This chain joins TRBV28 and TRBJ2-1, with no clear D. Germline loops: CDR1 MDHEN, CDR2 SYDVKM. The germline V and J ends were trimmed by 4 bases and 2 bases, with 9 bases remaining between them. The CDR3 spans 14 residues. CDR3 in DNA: TGTGCCAGCAGTTCCCTTGAGACCTACAATGAGCAGTTCTTC. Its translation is CASSSLETYNEQFF. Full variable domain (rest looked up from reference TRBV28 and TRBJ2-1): DVKVTQSSRYLVKRTGEKVFLECVQDMDHENMFWYRQDPGLGLRLIYFSYDVKMKEKGDIPEGYSVSREKKERFSLILESASTNQTSMYLCASSSLETYNEQFFGPGTRLTVL.

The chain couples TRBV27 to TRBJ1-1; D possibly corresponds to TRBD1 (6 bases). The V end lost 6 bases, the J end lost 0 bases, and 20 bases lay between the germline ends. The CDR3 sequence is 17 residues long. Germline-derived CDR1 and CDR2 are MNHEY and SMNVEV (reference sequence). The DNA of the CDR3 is TGTGCCAGCAGCCTGAATTTTCCGGGACACTTGAACACTGAAGCTTTCTTT. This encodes CASSLNFPGHLNTEAFF.

CDR3 nucleotides: TGTGCCAGCAGTTTACCGGACATGAACGAGCAGTACTTC. Protein sequence: CASSLPDMNEQYF. This chain connects TRBV27 to TRBJ2-7, with D perhaps matching TRBD1 (5 bases). With 2 bases removed from V and 5 bases from J, the gap between germline ends came to 10 bases. CDR1 and CDR2 (germline): MNHEY, SMNVEV (reference sequence). The length of the CDR3 is 13 residues.

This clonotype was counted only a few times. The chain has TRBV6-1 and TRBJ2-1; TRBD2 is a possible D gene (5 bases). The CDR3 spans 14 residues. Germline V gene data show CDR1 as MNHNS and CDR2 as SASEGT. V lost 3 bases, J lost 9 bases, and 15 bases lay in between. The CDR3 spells CASSDPDGESEQFF. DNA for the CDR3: TGTGCCAGCAGTGATCCGGACGGGGAGAGTGAGCAGTTCTTC.

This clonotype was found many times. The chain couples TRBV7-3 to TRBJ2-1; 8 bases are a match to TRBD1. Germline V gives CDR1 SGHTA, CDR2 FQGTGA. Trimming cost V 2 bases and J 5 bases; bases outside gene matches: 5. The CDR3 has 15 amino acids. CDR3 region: CASSLRQGLNNEQFF. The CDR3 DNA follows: TGTGCCAGCAGCTTACGACAGGGGCTTAACAATGAGCAGTTCTTC.